This TCR beta chain derives from a study of long-term antiretroviral therapy in people with HIV. Study at large: The oldest specimens predate the 2015 immediate-ART recommendation by about a decade. The study's findings and limits: Once patients were on ART, diversity went higher but still fell short of transplant donor controls.

Survey level was the resolution at which the v3.0 immunoSEQ assay ran. Assay used: immunoSEQ multiplex PCR; TCRdb lists only in-frame clones, some missing. The sample carries about 16,000 clones, roughly 90% recorded once. Points on this clone: What it binds is not known.

The source was unsorted PBMCs, collected 0.7 years before starting antiretroviral therapy. This clonotype was sampled from a man aged 50-60 years with HIV.

CDR3 nucleotide sequence: TGTGCCAGCAGAGGCGGACAGCCTTACGAGCAGTACTTC. Amino acids: CASRGGQPYEQYF. This chain joins TRBV11-2 and TRBJ2-7; TRBD1 is a possible D gene (6 bases). V lost 6 bases to trimming and J lost 4 bases, with 13 bases between them. This CDR3 comprises 13 residues. Per the germline V gene, CDR1 is SGHAT and CDR2 is FQNNGV. Filled out from reference TRBV11-2 and TRBJ2-7, the complete variable domain reads EAGVAQSPRYKIIEKRQSVAFWCNPISGHATLYWYQQILGQGPKLLIQFQNNGVVDDSQLPKDRFSAERLKGVDSTLKIQPAKLEDSAVYLCASRGGQPYEQYFGPGTRLTVT.